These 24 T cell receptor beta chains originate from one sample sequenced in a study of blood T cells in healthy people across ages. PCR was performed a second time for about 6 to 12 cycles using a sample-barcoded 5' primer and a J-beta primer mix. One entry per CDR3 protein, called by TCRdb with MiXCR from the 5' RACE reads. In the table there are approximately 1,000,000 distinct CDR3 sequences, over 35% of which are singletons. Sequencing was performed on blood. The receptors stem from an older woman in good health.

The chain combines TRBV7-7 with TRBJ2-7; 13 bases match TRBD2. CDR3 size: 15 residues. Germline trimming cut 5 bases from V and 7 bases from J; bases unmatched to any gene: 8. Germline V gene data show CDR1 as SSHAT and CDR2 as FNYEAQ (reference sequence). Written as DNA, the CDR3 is TGTGCCAGCAGCGCCGGACTAGCGGGGGACAATGAGCAGTACTTC. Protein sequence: CASSAGLAGDNEQYF. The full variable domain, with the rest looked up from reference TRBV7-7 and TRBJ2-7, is GAGVSQSPRYKVTKRGQDVTLRCDPISSHATLYWYQQALGQGPEFLTYFNYEAQPDKSGLPSDRFSAERPEGSISTLTIQRTEQRDSAMYRCASSAGLAGDNEQYFGPGTRLTVT.

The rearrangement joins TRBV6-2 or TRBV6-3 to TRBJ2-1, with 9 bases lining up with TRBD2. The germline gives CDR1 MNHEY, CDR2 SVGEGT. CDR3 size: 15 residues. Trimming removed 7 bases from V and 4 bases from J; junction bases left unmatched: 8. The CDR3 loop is CASTQVAGGYNEQFF. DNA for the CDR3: TGTGCCAGCACCCAAGTTGCGGGAGGGTACAATGAGCAGTTCTTC.

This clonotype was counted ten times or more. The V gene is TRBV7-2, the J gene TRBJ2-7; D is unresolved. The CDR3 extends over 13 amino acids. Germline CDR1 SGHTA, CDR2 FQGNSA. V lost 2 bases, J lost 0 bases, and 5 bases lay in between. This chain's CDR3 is CASSLNPSYEQYF. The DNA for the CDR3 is TGTGCCAGCAGCTTAAACCCCTCCTACGAGCAGTACTTC. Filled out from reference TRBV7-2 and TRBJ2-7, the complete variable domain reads GAGVSQSPSNKVTEKGKDVELRCDPISGHTALYWYRQSLGQGLEFLIYFQGNSAPDKSGLPSDRFSAERTGGSVSTLTIQRTQQEDSAVYLCASSLNPSYEQYFGPGTRLTVT.

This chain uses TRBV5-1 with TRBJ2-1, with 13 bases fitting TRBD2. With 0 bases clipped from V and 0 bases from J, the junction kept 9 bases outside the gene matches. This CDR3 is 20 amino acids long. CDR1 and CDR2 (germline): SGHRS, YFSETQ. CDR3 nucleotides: TGCGCCAGCAGCTTGGGGGTGACTAGCGGGAGGCAAAGCTCCTACAATGAGCAGTTCTTC. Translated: CASSLGVTSGRQSSYNEQFF.

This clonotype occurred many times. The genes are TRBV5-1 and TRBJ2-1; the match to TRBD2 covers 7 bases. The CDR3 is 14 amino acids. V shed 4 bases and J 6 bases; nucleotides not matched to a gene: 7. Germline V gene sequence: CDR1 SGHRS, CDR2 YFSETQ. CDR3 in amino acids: CASSPRGEFNEQFF. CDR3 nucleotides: TGCGCCAGCAGCCCCCGGGGGGAGTTCAATGAGCAGTTCTTC.

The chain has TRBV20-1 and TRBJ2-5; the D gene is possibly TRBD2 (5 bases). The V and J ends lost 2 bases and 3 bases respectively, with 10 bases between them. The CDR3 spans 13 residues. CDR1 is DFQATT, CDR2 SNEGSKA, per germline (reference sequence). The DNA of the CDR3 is TGCAGTGCTAGAACCGCTAGCAAAGAGACCCAGTACTTC. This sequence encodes CSARTASKETQYF.

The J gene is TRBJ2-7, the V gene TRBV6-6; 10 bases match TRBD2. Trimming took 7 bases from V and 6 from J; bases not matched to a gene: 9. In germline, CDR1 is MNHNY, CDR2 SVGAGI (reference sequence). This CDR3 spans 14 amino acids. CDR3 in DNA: TGTGCCAGCACCTCCCTAGCGGGAGTAGGCGAGCAGTACTTC. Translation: CASTSLAGVGEQYF.

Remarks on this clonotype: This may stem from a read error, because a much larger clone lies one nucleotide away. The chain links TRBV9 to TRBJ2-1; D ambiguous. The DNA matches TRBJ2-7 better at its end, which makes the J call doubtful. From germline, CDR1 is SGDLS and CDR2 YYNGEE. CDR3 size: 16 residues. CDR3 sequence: CASSPRGVFSYNEQYF. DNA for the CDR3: TGTGCCAGCAGCCCCCGTGGGGTGTTCTCCTACAATGAGCAGTACTTC.

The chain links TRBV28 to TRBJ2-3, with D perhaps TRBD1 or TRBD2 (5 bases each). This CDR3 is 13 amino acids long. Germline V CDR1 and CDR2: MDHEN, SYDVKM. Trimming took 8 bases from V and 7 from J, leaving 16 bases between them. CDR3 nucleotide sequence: TGTGCCAGCCGGGACCGCGGACGGAATACGCAGTATTTT. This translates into CASRDRGRNTQYF.

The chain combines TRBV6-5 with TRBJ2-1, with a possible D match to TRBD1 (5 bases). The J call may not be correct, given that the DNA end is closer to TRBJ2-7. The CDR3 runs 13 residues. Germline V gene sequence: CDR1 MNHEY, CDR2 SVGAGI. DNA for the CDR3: TGTGCCAGCAAACCCTGGGCGGACAATGAGCAGTACTTC. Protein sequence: CASKPWADNEQYF.

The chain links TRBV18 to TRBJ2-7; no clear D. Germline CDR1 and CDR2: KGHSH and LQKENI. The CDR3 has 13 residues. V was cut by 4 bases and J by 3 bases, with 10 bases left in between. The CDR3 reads CASSQGLDYEQYF. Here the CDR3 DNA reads TGTGCCAGCTCACAGGGCCTTGACTACGAGCAGTACTTC.

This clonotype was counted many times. DNA for the CDR3: TGCAGCGTTCAGACTAGCGCAGAGACCCAGTACTTC. It yields the protein CSVQTSAETQYF. J is TRBJ2-5 and V is TRBV29-1, with 8 bases identical to TRBD2. This CDR3 contains 12 residues. Germline V CDR1 and CDR2: SQVTM, ANQGSEA. Trimming cost V 5 bases and J 4 bases; bases outside gene matches: 3.

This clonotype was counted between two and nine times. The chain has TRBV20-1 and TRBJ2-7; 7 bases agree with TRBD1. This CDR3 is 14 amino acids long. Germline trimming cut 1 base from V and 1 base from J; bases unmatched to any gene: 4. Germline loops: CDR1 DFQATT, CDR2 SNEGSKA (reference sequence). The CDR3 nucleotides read TGCAGTGCTAGAGGGACAGGAACTTCCTACGAGCAGTACTTC. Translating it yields CSARGTGTSYEQYF.

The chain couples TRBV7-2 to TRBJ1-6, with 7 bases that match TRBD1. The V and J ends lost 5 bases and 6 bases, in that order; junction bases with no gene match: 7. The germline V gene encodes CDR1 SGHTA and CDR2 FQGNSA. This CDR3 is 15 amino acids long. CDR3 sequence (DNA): TGTGCCAGCAGCCTATCCGGGACAGTTAATTCACCCCTCCACTTT. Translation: CASSLSGTVNSPLHF.

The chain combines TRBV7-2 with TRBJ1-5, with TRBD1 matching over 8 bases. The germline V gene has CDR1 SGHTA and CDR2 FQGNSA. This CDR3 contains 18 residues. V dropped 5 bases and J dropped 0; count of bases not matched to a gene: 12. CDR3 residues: CASSTWTGNKISNQPQHF. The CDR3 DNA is TGTGCCAGCAGCACCTGGACAGGGAACAAAATTAGCAATCAGCCCCAGCATTTT.

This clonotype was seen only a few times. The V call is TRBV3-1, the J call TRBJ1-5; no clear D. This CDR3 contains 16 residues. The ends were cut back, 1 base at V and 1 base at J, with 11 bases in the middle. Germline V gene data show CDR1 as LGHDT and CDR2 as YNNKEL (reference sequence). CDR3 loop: CASSQGTPWSNQPQHF. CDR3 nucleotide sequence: TGTGCCAGCAGCCAAGGAACACCTTGGAGCAATCAGCCCCAGCATTTT.

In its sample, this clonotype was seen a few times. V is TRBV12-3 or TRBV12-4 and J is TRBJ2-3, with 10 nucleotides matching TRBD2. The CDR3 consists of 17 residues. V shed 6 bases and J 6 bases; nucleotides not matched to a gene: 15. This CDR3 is CASRPRAGGLGWDTQYF. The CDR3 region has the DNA TGTGCCAGCAGACCCCGAGCGGGAGGGCTTGGTTGGGATACGCAGTATTTT.

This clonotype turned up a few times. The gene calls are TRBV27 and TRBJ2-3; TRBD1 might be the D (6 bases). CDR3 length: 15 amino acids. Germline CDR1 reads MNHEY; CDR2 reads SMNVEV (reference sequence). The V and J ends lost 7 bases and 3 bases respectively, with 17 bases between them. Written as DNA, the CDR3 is TGTGCCAGCAATCCGGGACACCGAGGGACAGATACGCAGTATTTT. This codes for CASNPGHRGTDTQYF.

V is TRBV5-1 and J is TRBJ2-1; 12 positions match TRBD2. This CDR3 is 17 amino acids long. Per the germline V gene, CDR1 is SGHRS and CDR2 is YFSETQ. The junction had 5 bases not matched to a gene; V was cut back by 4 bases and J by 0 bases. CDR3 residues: CASSTGLAGSSYNEQFF. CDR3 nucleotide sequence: TGCGCCAGCAGCACGGGACTAGCGGGTAGCTCCTACAATGAGCAGTTCTTC.

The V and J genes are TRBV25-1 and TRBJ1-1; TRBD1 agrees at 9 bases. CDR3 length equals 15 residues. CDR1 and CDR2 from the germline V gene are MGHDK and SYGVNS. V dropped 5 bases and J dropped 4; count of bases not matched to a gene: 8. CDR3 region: CASSSAGTGITEAFF. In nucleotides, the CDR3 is TGTGCCAGCAGTTCCGCCGGGACAGGGATCACTGAAGCTTTCTTT.

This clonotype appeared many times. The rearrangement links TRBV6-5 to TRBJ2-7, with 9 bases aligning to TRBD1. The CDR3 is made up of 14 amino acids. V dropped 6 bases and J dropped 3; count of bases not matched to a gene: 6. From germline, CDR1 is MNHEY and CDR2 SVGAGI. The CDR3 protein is CASSPGTGLYEQYF. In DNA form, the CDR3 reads TGTGCCAGCAGCCCCGGGACAGGGCTCTACGAGCAGTACTTC.

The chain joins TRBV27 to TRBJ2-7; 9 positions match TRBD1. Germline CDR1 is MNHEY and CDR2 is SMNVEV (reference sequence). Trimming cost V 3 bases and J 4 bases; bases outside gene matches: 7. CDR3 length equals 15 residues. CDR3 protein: CASSLWGQGVYEQYF. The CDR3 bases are TGTGCCAGCAGTTTGTGGGGACAGGGTGTATACGAGCAGTACTTC.

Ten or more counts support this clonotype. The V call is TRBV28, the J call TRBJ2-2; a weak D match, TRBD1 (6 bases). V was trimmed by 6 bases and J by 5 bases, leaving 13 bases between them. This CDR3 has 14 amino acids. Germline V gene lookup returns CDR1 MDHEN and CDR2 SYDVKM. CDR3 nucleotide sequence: TGTGCCAGCAGGTACAGGGATGATACCGGGGAGCTGTTTTTT. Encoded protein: CASRYRDDTGELFF.

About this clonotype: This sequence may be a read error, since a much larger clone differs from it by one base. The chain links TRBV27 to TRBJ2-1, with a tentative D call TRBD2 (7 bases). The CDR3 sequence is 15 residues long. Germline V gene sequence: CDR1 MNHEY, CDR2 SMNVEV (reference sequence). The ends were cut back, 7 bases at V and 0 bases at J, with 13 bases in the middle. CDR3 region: CASNLAGASYNEQFF. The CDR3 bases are TGTGCCAGCAATTTGGCGGGGGCCTCCTACAATGAGCAGTTCTTC.